The 11 T cell receptor beta chains reported below all come from one sample, sequenced in a study of shared T cell receptors in the human thymus. TCRdb's copy holds only in-frame clones and misses some; the assay was immunoSEQ multiplex PCR. The profile shows approximately 760,000 clones, approximately 83% of them singletons. The same data also went into a second study, on human thymus T cells.

Sequenced sample: thymocytes. The receptors come from a girl under three years old with a congenital heart defect.

This rearrangement joins TRBV19 to TRBJ2-1; TRBD2 matches at 15 bases. The V gene's germline CDR1 is LNHDA and CDR2 SQIVND (reference sequence). The CDR3 loop spans 17 amino acids. V lost 4 bases to trimming and J lost 5 bases; unmatched junction nucleotides: 6. CDR3 in amino acids: CASSTNGLAGGHNEQFF. The CDR3 DNA follows: TGTGCCAGTAGTACCAACGGACTAGCGGGGGGGCACAATGAGCAGTTCTTC.

The chain carries TRBV16 and TRBJ1-2; D is uncertain. The CDR3 runs to 17 residues. Per the germline V gene, CDR1 is KGHSY and CDR2 is FQNENV. The ends were cut back, 3 bases at V and 4 bases at J, with 21 bases in the middle. The CDR3 region has the DNA TGTGCCAGCAGCCAGATCGGGGTGAGGGCTATTGGCTATGGCTACACCTTC. Its protein product is CASSQIGVRAIGYGYTF.

The gene calls are TRBV6-1 and TRBJ2-5, with 8 bases identical to TRBD2. V gave up 1 base and J gave up 7 bases; unmatched junction bases: 17. CDR1 and CDR2 (germline): MNHNS, SASEGT. The CDR3 sequence is 18 residues long. DNA for the CDR3: TGTGCCAGCAGTGAAGGGGTTCGGTTCTGGGGAGCGGGGGCGACCCAGTACTTC. Its translation: CASSEGVRFWGAGATQYF.

This sequence joins TRBV5-1 and TRBJ1-1; D remains ambiguous. Germline V gene data show CDR1 as SGHRS and CDR2 as YFSETQ. Trimming pared 6 bases from V and 0 bases from J, leaving 9 bases between. The CDR3 extends over 13 amino acids. The CDR3 protein is CASNEEMNTEAFF. The DNA for the CDR3 is TGCGCCAGCAATGAGGAAATGAACACTGAAGCTTTCTTT.

This chain joins TRBV30 and TRBJ1-6; perhaps TRBD1 as D (5 bases). The CDR3 spans 16 residues. Germline CDR1 and CDR2: GTSNPN and SVGIG (reference sequence). V shed 3 bases and J shed 8 bases, with 20 bases lying between them. The CDR3 reads CAWSRGLGQFHSPLHF. The DNA of the CDR3 is TGTGCCTGGAGCCGTGGTTTGGGGCAGTTTCATTCACCCCTCCACTTT.

As to this clone: Without the conserved terminal phenylalanine or tryptophan, this CDR3 likely stems from a read error. The chain links TRBV27 to TRBJ1-2; D is undetermined. V lost 3 bases and J 9 bases, leaving 11 bases between the germline ends. The CDR3 runs to 12 residues. The germline V gene has CDR1 MNHEY and CDR2 SMNVEV (reference sequence). In DNA, the CDR3 is TGTGCCAGCAGTTTGGGTGGAGGTCGCTACACCTTA. Translated: CASSLGGGRYTL.

The V gene is TRBV5-8, the J gene TRBJ1-6; 9 nucleotides line up with TRBD1. J lost 5 bases, V lost 4 bases, and 10 bases had no gene match. The CDR3 spans 17 residues. CDR1 is SGHTS, CDR2 YDEGEE, per germline. For the CDR3, the DNA is TGTGCCAGCAGCCCGCAGGGACAGGGATATAATAATTCACCCCTCCACTTT. This gives the protein CASSPQGQGYNNSPLHF. Full variable domain (rest looked up from reference TRBV5-8 and TRBJ1-6): EAGVTQSPTHLIKTRGQQATLRCSPISGHTSVYWYQQALGLGLQFLLWYDEGEERNRGNFPPRFSGRQFPNYSSELNVNALELEDSALYLCASSPQGQGYNNSPLHFGNGTRLTVT.

V usage is TRBV29-1 and J usage is TRBJ2-7; D might be TRBD2 (5 bases). V was clipped by 6 bases and J by 4 bases, with 19 bases between them. CDR1 and CDR2 from the germline V gene are SQVTM and ANQGSEA. The CDR3 totals 14 residues. In nucleotides, the CDR3 is TGCAGCGTAAGTCCCGACGGGAAACGTTACGAGCAGTACTTC. It encodes CSVSPDGKRYEQYF.

The chain combines TRBV29-1 with TRBJ2-1; unclear D gene. CDR3 size: 12 residues. With 2 bases removed from V and 10 bases from J, the gap between germline ends came to 12 bases. Germline-derived CDR1 and CDR2 are SQVTM and ANQGSEA. The CDR3 DNA reads as TGCAGCGTTGAACGTGGGCCATGGGAGCAGTTCTTC. Residues: CSVERGPWEQFF.

For the CDR3, the DNA is TGTGCCAGCAGTTTTAAAGCCAAAAACATTCAGTACTTC. It is translated as CASSFKAKNIQYF. The chain combines TRBV28 with TRBJ2-4, with no clear D. CDR1 and CDR2 from the germline V gene are MDHEN and SYDVKM. The CDR3 has 13 amino acids. The ends were cut back, 3 bases at V and 0 bases at J, with 3 bases in the middle.

The V and J genes are TRBV5-4 and TRBJ1-2; maybe TRBD1 (5 bases). This CDR3 has 10 residues. V was cut by 9 bases and J by 7 bases, with 10 bases left in between. The V gene's germline CDR1 is SGHNT and CDR2 YYREEE (reference sequence). CDR3 sequence: CAIAGSGYTF. The DNA of the CDR3 is TGTGCCATTGCAGGGTCTGGCTACACCTTC.